This record covers a single T cell receptor beta chain. As yet, its antigen is unknown. The record originates from a study of cytomegalovirus exposure and HLA in healthy donors. Turning to the study itself: It was reported in a later analysis that the 90 to 150 validation repertoires used the same platform as the 666 first-cohort repertoires.

Some clones are missing from TCRdb's copy, which holds only in-frame ones; the method was immunoSEQ multiplex PCR. The sample has 130,000 to 150,000 clones, about 89% seen once; the top ten hold about 0.7%. Study outcomes and limitations: The classifier reportedly diagnosed cytomegalovirus status with high specificity and sensitivity. The tendency of first-cohort TCR clusters to co-occur in the 130 or so validation repertoires was identified by a subsequent analysis. Researchers counted 164 TCR beta chains as cytomegalovirus-associated.

The ends were cut back, 8 bases at V and 4 bases at J, with 8 bases in the middle. The CDR3 consists of 11 residues. CDR1 is MDHEN, CDR2 SYDVKM, per germline. The sequence came from a man between 18 and 35 years old in good health and CMV-seronegative. V and J are TRBV28 and TRBJ1-2, with no clear D. Sequenced: PBMCs. The CDR3 loop reads CASARGYGYTF. In DNA form, the CDR3 reads TGTGCCAGCGCTCGGGGCTATGGCTACACCTTC.